The 27 T cell receptor beta chains reported below all come from one sample, sequenced in a study of blood T cells in healthy people across ages (dated by TCRdb to between 2015 and 2016). Library generation was performed with 5' RACE. Sequencing was carried out with an Illumina HiSeq 2500. A second PCR of about 6 to 12 cycles was run with a J-beta primer mix and a sample-barcoded 5' primer. TCRdb reanalyzed the raw reads on its own, using fastp at Q25 for trimming and MiXCR for clone calling, and kept in-frame beta chains. CDR3 protein sequences are deduplicated, and each keeps its most common genes and DNA. The table for this sample lists about 640,000 distinct CDR3 sequences; around 54% of them were counted only once. The ten largest clones take up roughly 34% of the sample. Sequenced material: blood. Source of these receptors: a man aged 55 to 69 in good health.

This clonotype was counted a few times. This chain links TRBV25-1 with TRBJ1-2, with D possibly matching TRBD1 (5 bases). Germline-derived CDR1 and CDR2 are MGHDK and SYGVNS. Trimming removed 1 base at V and 5 bases at J, with 11 bases between. This CDR3 has 14 residues. CDR3 sequence (DNA): TGTGCCAGCAGTGAATGGGACGTCAGATATGGCTACACCTTC. This codes for CASSEWDVRYGYTF.

This chain links TRBV20-1 with TRBJ2-7, with 9 positions matching TRBD1. The CDR3 covers 17 residues. The germline V gene has CDR1 DFQATT and CDR2 SNEGSKA (reference sequence). The junction had 13 bases not matched to a gene; V was cut back by 3 bases and J by 1 base. The CDR3: CSASPHPLGQGSYEQYF. The CDR3 DNA sequence: TGCAGTGCTAGCCCCCACCCCCTAGGACAGGGGTCCTACGAGCAGTACTTC.

On this clonotype: It may be a read error: a sequence one base away is much more abundant. V and J are TRBV2 and TRBJ2-3; 7 nucleotides line up with TRBD2. Germline values: CDR1 SNHLY, CDR2 FYNNEI. The CDR3 contains 15 residues. This CDR3 reads CTSSDLGGTTDTQYF. In DNA form, the CDR3 reads TGTACCAGCAGTGATTTGGGAGGGACTACAGATACGCAGTATTTT.

The rearrangement uses TRBV5-6 and TRBJ2-3; TRBD1 matches at 7 bases. Germline V gives CDR1 SGHDT, CDR2 YYEEEE. The V segment lost 0 bases and the J segment 4 bases; nucleotides outside the gene matches: 5. The CDR3 loop spans 15 amino acids. This CDR3 reads CASSLVTGYADTQYF. In nucleotides, the CDR3 is TGTGCCAGCAGCTTGGTGACAGGGTACGCAGATACGCAGTATTTT.

The DNA for the CDR3 is TGTGCCAGCTCGGGACTGAACTATAATTCACCCCTCCACTTT. Translated, it gives CASSGLNYNSPLHF. The chain has TRBV6-5 and TRBJ1-6; D perhaps matches TRBD1 (5 bases). Germline-derived CDR1 and CDR2 are MNHEY and SVGAGI. The CDR3 has 14 amino acids. The V end was cut by 8 bases, the J end by 3 bases, with 11 bases between.

As to this clonotype: At one end the junction does not follow the germline gene, possibly because of a read error. The chain recombines TRBV7-9 with TRBJ2-3, with TRBD2 matching 10 bases. The CDR3 is 13 residues long. Germline V lookup: CDR1 SEHNR, CDR2 FQNEAQ (reference sequence). In DNA, the CDR3 is TGTGTCAGCAGCCTAGCGGGGGATGATACGCAGTATTTT. Amino acid sequence: CVSSLAGDDTQYF.

There are many counts of this clonotype. The rearrangement links TRBV10-1 to TRBJ2-5; D uncertain. Trimming shortened V by 4 bases and J by 1 base, and 7 bases separated the two germline ends. Germline CDR1 reads WNHNN; CDR2 reads SYGVQD (reference sequence). The CDR3 has 13 residues. CDR3 nucleotide sequence: TGCGCCAGCAGTGGACAAATCCAAGAGACCCAGTACTTC. Translating gives CASSGQIQETQYF.

This clonotype was picked up a small number of times. J is TRBJ1-1 and V is TRBV5-1; D is unclear. From germline, CDR1 is SGHRS and CDR2 YFSETQ. The length of the CDR3 is 17 residues. Trimming left V 4 bases short and J 0 bases short, with 19 bases between. The CDR3 protein is CASSIDGVGRMNTEAFF. CDR3 sequence (DNA): TGCGCCAGCAGCATTGACGGGGTGGGGAGGATGAACACTGAAGCTTTCTTT. The complete variable domain, with remaining parts taken from reference TRBV5-1 and TRBJ1-1, reads KAGVTQTPRYLIKTRGQQVTLSCSPISGHRSVSWYQQTPGQGLQFLFEYFSETQRNKGNFPGRFSGRQFSNSRSEMNVSTLELGDSALYLCASSIDGVGRMNTEAFFGQGTRLTVV.

Of note for this clonotype: A read error may be the cause here, since a much bigger clone is one base away. V is TRBV20-1 and J is TRBJ2-7, with D hard to call. This CDR3 comprises 13 residues. Germline values: CDR1 DFQATT, CDR2 SNEGSKA (reference sequence). In DNA, the CDR3 is TGCCGTGCTAAGGCGGTGGCAAACTACGAGCAGTACTTC. It encodes CRAKAVANYEQYF.

This clonotype occurred once. The genes are TRBV7-9 and TRBJ2-5; 10 bases match TRBD1. Germline V lookup: CDR1 SEHNR, CDR2 FQNEAQ (reference sequence). This CDR3 contains 17 residues. V shed 2 bases and J 2 bases; nucleotides not matched to a gene: 8. DNA of the CDR3: TGTGCCAGCAGCTTAACCGCCCGGGACAGGGGTCAAGAGACCCAGTACTTC. Translation gives CASSLTARDRGQETQYF.

In DNA, the CDR3 is TGTGCCAGCAGCCAAAATTCGGGGTCTACTGAAGCTTTCTTT. It is translated as CASSQNSGSTEAFF. V and J are TRBV3-1 and TRBJ1-1; D not resolved. The CDR3 is 14 amino acids. V gave up 2 bases and J gave up 5 bases, with 12 bases separating them. Per the germline V gene, CDR1 is LGHDT and CDR2 is YNNKEL (reference sequence).

This rearrangement joins TRBV29-1 to TRBJ2-1; TRBD2 matches 9 bases. CDR1 and CDR2 from the germline V gene are SQVTM and ANQGSEA. The CDR3 extends over 15 amino acids. The V gene end was trimmed by 2 bases and the J gene end by 8 bases; junction bases not matched to a gene: 10. The CDR3 sequence: CSVESYSGSGDEQFF. The CDR3 nucleotides are TGCAGCGTTGAATCCTATAGCGGGAGTGGGGATGAGCAGTTCTTC.

The V and J genes are TRBV7-9 and TRBJ1-2; D is uncertain. The V and J ends lost 1 base and 3 bases respectively, with 6 bases between them. The CDR3 runs to 13 residues. Germline lookup yields CDR1 SEHNR and CDR2 FQNEAQ (reference sequence). The CDR3 reads CASSLVAYYGYTF. The CDR3 DNA is TGTGCCAGCAGCTTAGTGGCGTACTATGGCTACACCTTC.

A note on this clonotype: Since a much larger clone is just one base distant, this may be a read error. This rearrangement joins TRBV20-1 to TRBJ2-1, with D unclear. This CDR3 comprises 18 residues. With 3 bases removed from V and 9 bases from J, the gap between germline ends came to 30 bases. CDR1 is DFQATT, CDR2 SNEGSKA, per germline (reference sequence). The CDR3 region is CSASPLYGLAPMNSEQFF. As DNA, the CDR3 is TGCAGTGCTAGCCCCCTCTACGGCCTGGCTCCCATGAACAGTGAGCAGTTCTTC.

The chain recombines TRBV6-5 with TRBJ1-2, with D possibly TRBD1 on 5 matching bases. This CDR3 contains 13 residues. CDR1 is MNHEY, CDR2 SVGAGI, per germline. V dropped 2 bases and J dropped 7 bases, with 11 bases sitting between them. The CDR3 region is CASSYIGGRGYTF. The DNA of the CDR3 is TGTGCCAGCAGTTACATCGGGGGACGTGGCTACACCTTC.

V and J are TRBV28 and TRBJ2-5; D might be TRBD1 (6 bases). The V gene's germline CDR1 is MDHEN and CDR2 SYDVKM. The CDR3 is 14 residues long. V was pared by 7 bases and J by 4 bases, with 16 bases between. The CDR3 loop reads CASTPHRDGETQYF. The CDR3 bases are TGTGCCAGCACCCCCCACAGGGACGGAGAGACCCAGTACTTC.

V and J are TRBV3-1 and TRBJ2-3; D is undetermined. Germline V CDR1 and CDR2: LGHDT, YNNKEL (reference sequence). CDR3 length: 15 amino acids. Trimming shortened V by 0 bases and J by 4 bases, and 11 bases separated the two germline ends. This CDR3 is CASSQDGVGSDTQYF. DNA for the CDR3: TGTGCCAGCAGCCAAGATGGGGTGGGCTCAGATACGCAGTATTTT.

The chain uses TRBV15 and TRBJ1-2; no clear D. Trimming removed 0 bases from V and 7 bases from J, with 12 bases in between. Germline V CDR1 and CDR2: LNHNV, YYDKDF (reference sequence). The CDR3 loop spans 14 amino acids. For the CDR3, the DNA is TGTGCCACCAGCAGAGATTGGAGGTCTTCTGGCTACACCTTC. Its protein is CATSRDWRSSGYTF.

The chain has TRBV6-2 or TRBV6-3 and TRBJ2-4, with unresolved D. The CDR3 extends over 15 amino acids. From germline, CDR1 is MNHEY and CDR2 SVGEGT. The V end lost 2 bases, the J end lost 6 bases, and 14 bases lay between the germline ends. CDR3 bases: TGTGCCAGCAGTTACCGCGGCCCTTGGATAAACATTCAGTACTTC. As protein: CASSYRGPWINIQYF.

This clonotype was recorded a few times. The J gene is TRBJ2-3, the V gene TRBV7-8; 13 bases are shared with TRBD2. Germline V CDR1 and CDR2: SGHVS, FQNEAQ. The V segment lost 7 bases and the J segment 2 bases; nucleotides outside the gene matches: 15. CDR3 size: 19 residues. CDR3 protein: CASTRGFGTSGVFTDTQYF. The CDR3 nucleotides are TGTGCCAGCACCCGGGGCTTTGGGACTAGCGGGGTGTTCACAGATACGCAGTATTTT.

The chain combines TRBV28 with TRBJ2-7; possible D gene TRBD1, 6 bases. V lost 2 bases and J lost 2, with 10 bases in between. The germline CDR1 and CDR2 sequences are MDHEN and SYDVKM. The CDR3 is 14 residues long. The CDR3 coding sequence is TGTGCCAGCAGTTTAACCACAGGGACCTACGAGCAGTACTTC. It yields the protein CASSLTTGTYEQYF.

Only one count was recorded for this clonotype. The rearrangement uses TRBV3-1 and TRBJ2-6; D might be TRBD2 (6 bases). Germline loops: CDR1 LGHDT, CDR2 YNNKEL (reference sequence). This CDR3 comprises 16 residues. V was shortened by 4 bases and J by 0 bases, with 10 bases between the two germline ends. The CDR3 DNA reads as TGTGCCAGCAGCCCAGTCGGGGGCTCTGGGGCCAACGTCCTGACTTTC. Residues: CASSPVGGSGANVLTF. The full variable domain, its missing parts supplied by reference TRBV3-1 and TRBJ2-6, is DTAVSQTPKYLVTQMGNDKSIKCEQNLGHDTMYWYKQDSKKFLKIMFSYNNKELIINETVPNRFSPKSPDKAHLNLHINSLELGDSAVYFCASSPVGGSGANVLTFGAGSRLTVL.

V usage is TRBV2 and J usage is TRBJ1-2; tentative D call: TRBD1 (5 bases). From germline, CDR1 is SNHLY and CDR2 FYNNEI. This CDR3 has 13 residues. With 6 bases removed from V and 3 bases from J, the gap between germline ends came to 11 bases. This CDR3 reads CASRALGDYGYTF. The CDR3 region has the DNA TGTGCCAGCAGGGCCCTGGGGGACTATGGCTACACCTTC.

This clonotype was picked up a small number of times. This clone may be a read error of a much larger clone one base away. This chain links TRBV12-3 or TRBV12-4 with TRBJ2-5; 8 bases fit TRBD2. With 1 base clipped from V and 11 bases from J, the junction kept 12 bases outside the gene matches. The CDR3 is made up of 15 amino acids. The CDR3 DNA sequence: TGTGCCAGCAGTTTAGTTCAGCGGGGGCCGGATGAGCAGTACTTC. Translation: CASSLVQRGPDEQYF.

The genes are TRBV20-1 and TRBJ2-1; TRBD2 is a possible D gene (6 bases). Trimming stripped 0 bases from V and 5 bases from J, with 14 bases between. This CDR3 contains 15 residues. Germline V gives CDR1 DFQATT, CDR2 SNEGSKA (reference sequence). The DNA for the CDR3 is TGCAGTGCTAGAGACCTAACTAGCAATAACAATGAGCAGTTCTTC. It translates to CSARDLTSNNNEQFF.

In this sample, this clonotype turned up a few times. V is TRBV15 and J is TRBJ2-4, with D perhaps being TRBD1 or TRBD2 (6 bases each). Trimming cost V 5 bases and J 0 bases, with 14 bases left between them. There are 16 residues in the CDR3. Germline CDR1 is LNHNV and CDR2 is YYDKDF (reference sequence). CDR3 DNA: TGTGCCACCAGCCAAAGAGGGGGGCTAGCCAAAAACATTCAGTACTTC. Its protein is CATSQRGGLAKNIQYF.

CDR3 sequence: CATSRDDGTPYEQYF. In DNA form, the CDR3 reads TGTGCCACCAGCAGAGATGATGGGACACCCTACGAGCAGTACTTC. This chain joins TRBV15 and TRBJ2-7; D may be TRBD1 (6 bases). The CDR3 totals 15 residues. CDR1 and CDR2 from the germline V gene are LNHNV and YYDKDF (reference sequence). Between the trimmed V and J ends, which lost 0 bases and 2 bases, there was a span of 11 bases. The variable domain in full, completed from reference TRBV15 and TRBJ2-7, reads DAMVIQNPRYQVTQFGKPVTLSCSQTLNHNVMYWYQQKSSQAPKLLFHYYDKDFNNEADTPDNFQSRRPNTSFCFLDIRSPGLGDTAMYLCATSRDDGTPYEQYFGPGTRLTVT.